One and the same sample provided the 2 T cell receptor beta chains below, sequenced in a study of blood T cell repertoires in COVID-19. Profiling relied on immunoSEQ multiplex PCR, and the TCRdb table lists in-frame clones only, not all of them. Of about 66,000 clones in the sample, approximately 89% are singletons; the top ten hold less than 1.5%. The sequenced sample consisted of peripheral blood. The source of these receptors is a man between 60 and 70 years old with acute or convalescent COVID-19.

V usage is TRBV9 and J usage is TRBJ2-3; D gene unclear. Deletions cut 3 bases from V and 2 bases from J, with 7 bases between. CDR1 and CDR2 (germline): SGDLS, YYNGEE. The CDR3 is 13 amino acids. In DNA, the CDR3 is TGTGCCAGCAGCGCGCGCTACACAGATACGCAGTATTTT. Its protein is CASSARYTDTQYF.

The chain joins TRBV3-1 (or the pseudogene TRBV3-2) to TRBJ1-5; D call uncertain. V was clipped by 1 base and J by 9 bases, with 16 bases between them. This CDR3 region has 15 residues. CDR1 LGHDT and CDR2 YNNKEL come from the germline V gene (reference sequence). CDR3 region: CASSQGGRSAGPQHF. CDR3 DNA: TGTGCCAGCAGCCAAGGCGGGAGGTCCGCGGGGCCCCAGCATTTT.